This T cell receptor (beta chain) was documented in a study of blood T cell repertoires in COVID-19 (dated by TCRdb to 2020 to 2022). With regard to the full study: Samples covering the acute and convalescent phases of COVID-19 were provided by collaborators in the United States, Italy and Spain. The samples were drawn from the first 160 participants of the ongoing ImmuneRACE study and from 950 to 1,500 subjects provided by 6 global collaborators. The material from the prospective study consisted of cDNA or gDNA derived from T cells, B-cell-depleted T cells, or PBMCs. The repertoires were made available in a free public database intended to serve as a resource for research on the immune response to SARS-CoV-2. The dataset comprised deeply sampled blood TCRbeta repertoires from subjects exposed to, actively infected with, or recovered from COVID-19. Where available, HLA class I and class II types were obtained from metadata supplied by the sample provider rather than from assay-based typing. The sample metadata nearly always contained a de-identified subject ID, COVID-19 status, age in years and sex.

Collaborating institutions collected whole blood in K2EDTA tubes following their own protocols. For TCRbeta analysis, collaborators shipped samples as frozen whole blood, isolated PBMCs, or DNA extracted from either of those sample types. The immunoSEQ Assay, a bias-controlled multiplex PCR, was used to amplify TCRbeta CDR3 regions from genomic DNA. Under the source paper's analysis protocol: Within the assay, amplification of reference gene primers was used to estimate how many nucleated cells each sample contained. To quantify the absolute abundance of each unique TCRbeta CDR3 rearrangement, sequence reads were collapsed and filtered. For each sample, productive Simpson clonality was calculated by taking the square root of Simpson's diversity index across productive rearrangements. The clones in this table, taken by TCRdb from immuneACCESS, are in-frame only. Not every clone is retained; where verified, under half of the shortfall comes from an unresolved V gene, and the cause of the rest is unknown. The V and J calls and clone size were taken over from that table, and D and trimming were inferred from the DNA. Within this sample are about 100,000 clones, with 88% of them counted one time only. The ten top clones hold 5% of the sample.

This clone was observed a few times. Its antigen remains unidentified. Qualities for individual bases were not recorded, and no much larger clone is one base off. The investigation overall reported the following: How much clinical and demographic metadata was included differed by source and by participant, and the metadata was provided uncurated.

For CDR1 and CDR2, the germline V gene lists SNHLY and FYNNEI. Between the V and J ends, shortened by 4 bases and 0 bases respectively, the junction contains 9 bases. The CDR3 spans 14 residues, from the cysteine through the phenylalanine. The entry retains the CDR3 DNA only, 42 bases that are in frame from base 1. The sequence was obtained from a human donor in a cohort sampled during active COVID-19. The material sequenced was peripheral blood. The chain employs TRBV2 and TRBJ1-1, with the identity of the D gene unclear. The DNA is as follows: TGTGCCAGCAGTGTGGCGGGATTGAACACTGAAGCTTTCTTT. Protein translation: CASSVAGLNTEAFF. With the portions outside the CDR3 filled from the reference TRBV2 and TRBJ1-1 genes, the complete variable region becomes EPEVTQTPSHQVTQMGQEVILRCVPISNHLYFYWYRQILGQKVEFLVSFYNNEISEKSEIFDDQFSVERPDGSNFTLKIRSTKLEDSAMYFCASSVAGLNTEAFFGQGTRLTVV.